These T cell receptor beta chains were read from a single sample in a study of shared clonotypes between healthy human individuals. Method: immunoSEQ multiplex PCR; TCRdb's copy keeps in-frame clones and lacks some. This table has 100,000 to 120,000 clones, about 62% appearing once. Input material: memory CD8+ T cells sorted from blood. These receptors originate from a woman in her twenties or thirties in good health. Each CDR3 is given with its conserved first and last residue. D genes are given only for firm matches. Clone size is not always given. Where it is, it says once, few, many or a class for expanded clones.

J gene: TRBJ2-7; D gene: TRBD1; clone size: once; CDR3 length: 14; V gene: TRBV5-4; CDR3 protein: CASRTGGASYEQYF; CDR3 DNA: TGTGCCAGCAGGACAGGGGGCGCATCCTACGAGCAGTACTTC
J gene: TRBJ1-1; D gene: NA; clone size: NA; CDR3 length: 14; V gene: TRBV28; CDR3 protein: CASSFPRMNTEAFF; CDR3 DNA: TGTGCCAGCAGTTTTCCTCGGATGAACACTGAAGCTTTCTTT
J gene: TRBJ1-5; D gene: NA; clone size: NA; CDR3 length: 16; V gene: TRBV19; CDR3 protein: CASIWGEEASGQPQHF; CDR3 DNA: TGTGCCAGTATCTGGGGGGAGGAGGCTTCCGGTCAGCCCCAGCATTTT
J gene: TRBJ2-1; D gene: TRBD2; clone size: few; CDR3 length: 15; V gene: TRBV6-1; CDR3 protein: CASSGRAGEGNEQFF; CDR3 DNA: TGTGCCAGCAGTGGGAGAGCGGGAGAGGGGAATGAGCAGTTCTTC
J gene: TRBJ1-1; D gene: TRBD1; clone size: NA; CDR3 length: 15; V gene: TRBV5-1; CDR3 protein: CASSLSGQGWAEAFF; CDR3 DNA: TGCGCCAGCAGCTTGTCGGGACAGGGGTGGGCTGAAGCTTTCTTT
J gene: TRBJ2-4; D gene: NA; clone size: NA; CDR3 length: 14; V gene: TRBV4-1; CDR3 protein: CASSPPYRKNIQYF; CDR3 DNA: TGCGCCAGCAGCCCCCCTTATCGCAAAAACATTCAGTACTTC
J gene: TRBJ1-1; D gene: NA; clone size: NA; CDR3 length: 15; V gene: TRBV5-1; CDR3 protein: CASSVARGPGTEAFF; CDR3 DNA: TGCGCCAGCAGCGTCGCTCGGGGTCCAGGCACTGAAGCTTTCTTT
J gene: TRBJ2-2; D gene: NA; clone size: NA; CDR3 length: 14; V gene: TRBV5-6; CDR3 protein: CASSLGFGAGELFF; CDR3 DNA: NA
J gene: TRBJ2-1; D gene: TRBD2; clone size: NA; CDR3 length: 15; V gene: TRBV6-5; CDR3 protein: CASSYSREGYNEQFF; CDR3 DNA: TGTGCCAGCAGTTACTCGCGGGAGGGGTACAATGAGCAGTTCTTC
J gene: TRBJ2-7; D gene: TRBD2; clone size: once; CDR3 length: 15; V gene: TRBV27; CDR3 protein: CASSLSSGTSYEQYF; CDR3 DNA: TGTGCCAGCAGTTTATCCAGCGGGACCTCCTACGAGCAGTACTTC
J gene: TRBJ2-3; D gene: TRBD2; clone size: NA; CDR3 length: 12; V gene: TRBV11-2; CDR3 protein: CASSRGGDTQYF; CDR3 DNA: TGTGCCAGCAGCCGGGGGGGAGATACGCAGTATTTT
J gene: TRBJ2-7; D gene: TRBD1; clone size: NA; CDR3 length: 14; V gene: TRBV6-1; CDR3 protein: CASSPRTGANEQYF; CDR3 DNA: TGTGCCAGCAGTCCGAGGACAGGGGCGAACGAGCAGTACTTC
J gene: TRBJ1-1; D gene: NA; clone size: NA; CDR3 length: 12; V gene: TRBV25-1; CDR3 protein: CASSDELTEAFF; CDR3 DNA: TGTGCCAGCAGTGATGAGTTGACTGAAGCTTTCTTT
J gene: TRBJ2-7; D gene: TRBD2; clone size: NA; CDR3 length: 14; V gene: TRBV27; CDR3 protein: CASSLDGRAHEQYF; CDR3 DNA: TGTGCCAGCAGTTTGGACGGGAGGGCGCACGAGCAGTACTTC
J gene: TRBJ2-1; D gene: NA; clone size: NA; CDR3 length: 17; V gene: TRBV15; CDR3 protein: CATSRDRAWEGDNEQFF; CDR3 DNA: TGTGCCACCAGCAGAGATCGAGCGTGGGAGGGGGATAATGAGCAGTTCTTC
J gene: TRBJ2-1; D gene: NA; clone size: few; CDR3 length: 11; V gene: TRBV7-8; CDR3 protein: CASSSQNEQFF; CDR3 DNA: TGTGCCAGCAGCTCCCAAAATGAGCAGTTCTTC
J gene: TRBJ2-4; D gene: NA; clone size: once; CDR3 length: 16; V gene: TRBV14; CDR3 protein: CASSQATGTRKNIQYF; CDR3 DNA: TGTGCCAGCAGCCAGGCTACCGGGACCCGCAAAAACATTCAGTACTTC
J gene: TRBJ2-5; D gene: NA; clone size: NA; CDR3 length: 13; V gene: TRBV11-2; CDR3 protein: CASSPGVQETQYF; CDR3 DNA: TGTGCCAGCAGCCCGGGGGTCCAAGAGACCCAGTACTTC
J gene: TRBJ2-5; D gene: NA; clone size: few; CDR3 length: 10; V gene: TRBV6-5; CDR3 protein: CASKRGTQYF; CDR3 DNA: TGTGCCAGCAAACGGGGGACCCAGTACTTC
J gene: TRBJ2-7; D gene: TRBD1; clone size: NA; CDR3 length: 15; V gene: TRBV11-2; CDR3 protein: CASRKDRGPQDEQYF; CDR3 DNA: TGTGCCAGCAGGAAGGACAGGGGGCCGCAGGACGAGCAGTACTTC
J gene: TRBJ2-7; D gene: NA; clone size: NA; CDR3 length: 15; V gene: TRBV11-3; CDR3 protein: CASSLAPGPRYEQYF; CDR3 DNA: TGTGCCAGCAGCTTGGCTCCGGGACCACGATACGAGCAGTACTTC
J gene: TRBJ2-2; D gene: NA; clone size: many; CDR3 length: 15; V gene: TRBV4-2; CDR3 protein: CASSQAGVDTGELFF; CDR3 DNA: TGTGCCAGCAGCCAAGCGGGAGTGGACACCGGGGAGCTGTTTTTT
J gene: TRBJ2-1; D gene: NA; clone size: NA; CDR3 length: 15; V gene: TRBV4-1; CDR3 protein: CASSQASRAVDEQFF; CDR3 DNA: TGCGCCAGCAGCCAAGCTTCTCGAGCGGTCGATGAGCAGTTCTTC
J gene: TRBJ2-3; D gene: TRBD2; clone size: NA; CDR3 length: 17; V gene: TRBV28; CDR3 protein: CASSHPLLAESTDTQYF; CDR3 DNA: TGTGCCAGCAGTCACCCCCTACTAGCGGAGAGCACAGATACGCAGTATTTT
J gene: TRBJ2-3; D gene: TRBD2; clone size: few; CDR3 length: 16; V gene: TRBV9; CDR3 protein: CASSNEAGARTDTQYF; CDR3 DNA: TGTGCCAGCAGCAACGAAGCGGGGGCCCGCACAGATACGCAGTATTTT
J gene: TRBJ2-7; D gene: NA; clone size: NA; CDR3 length: 16; V gene: TRBV7-8; CDR3 protein: CASSRSRLGPNYEQYF; CDR3 DNA: TGTGCCAGCAGCCGATCTCGGTTGGGCCCCAACTACGAGCAGTACTTC
J gene: TRBJ2-7; D gene: NA; clone size: NA; CDR3 length: 12; V gene: TRBV7-2; CDR3 protein: CASSKPRAEQYF; CDR3 DNA: TGTGCCAGCAGCAAACCCAGGGCCGAGCAGTACTTC
J gene: TRBJ1-1; D gene: TRBD1; clone size: NA; CDR3 length: 15; V gene: TRBV7-9; CDR3 protein: CASSSYRGRDTEAFF; CDR3 DNA: TGTGCCAGCAGTTCATACAGGGGGCGAGACACTGAAGCTTTCTTT
J gene: TRBJ2-7; D gene: TRBD2; clone size: NA; CDR3 length: 14; V gene: TRBV29-1; CDR3 protein: CSVEALAGANEQYF; CDR3 DNA: TGCAGCGTTGAGGCTCTAGCGGGAGCTAACGAGCAGTACTTC
J gene: TRBJ2-5; D gene: NA; clone size: NA; CDR3 length: 14; V gene: TRBV5-4; CDR3 protein: CASSLDQYQETQYF; CDR3 DNA: TGTGCCAGCAGCTTGGATCAGTACCAAGAGACCCAGTACTTC
J gene: TRBJ1-1; D gene: NA; clone size: NA; CDR3 length: 12; V gene: TRBV5-1; CDR3 protein: CASSLLGTGAFF; CDR3 DNA: TGCGCCAGCAGCTTGTTGGGAACCGGGGCTTTCTTT
J gene: TRBJ2-2; D gene: TRBD2; clone size: NA; CDR3 length: 17; V gene: TRBV18; CDR3 protein: CASSPPRGDSGTGELFF; CDR3 DNA: TGTGCCAGCTCACCACCTCGGGGGGACTCGGGAACCGGGGAGCTGTTTTTT
J gene: TRBJ2-1; D gene: NA; clone size: few; CDR3 length: 13; V gene: TRBV7-9; CDR3 protein: CASSSDVDGEQFF; CDR3 DNA: TGTGCCAGCAGCTCCGACGTCGACGGTGAGCAGTTCTTC
J gene: TRBJ1-1; D gene: NA; clone size: NA; CDR3 length: 12; V gene: TRBV7-9; CDR3 protein: CASSFKGTEAFF; CDR3 DNA: TGTGCCAGCAGCTTCAAGGGGACTGAAGCTTTCTTT
J gene: TRBJ1-2; D gene: NA; clone size: NA; CDR3 length: 13; V gene: TRBV13; CDR3 protein: CASSFRGARGYTF; CDR3 DNA: TGTGCCAGCAGCTTCCGGGGTGCGAGGGGCTACACCTTC
J gene: TRBJ2-5; D gene: NA; clone size: NA; CDR3 length: 13; V gene: TRBV28; CDR3 protein: CASSLQLGETQYF; CDR3 DNA: TGTGCCAGCAGTTTACAATTAGGGGAGACCCAGTACTTC
J gene: TRBJ2-6; D gene: TRBD1; clone size: NA; CDR3 length: 16; V gene: TRBV6-1; CDR3 protein: CASSETGTTGANVLTF; CDR3 DNA: TGTGCCAGCAGTGAGACAGGGACCACTGGGGCCAACGTCCTGACTTTC